A selection of T cell receptor beta chains follows, all from one sample in a study of T cells in Graves' hyperthyroidism and ophthalmopathy. From the multiplex PCR reads, TCRdb called clonotypes with MiXCR, one entry per CDR3 protein. The sample records 110,000 to 150,000 distinct CDR3 sequences, 22% being singletons. Sequencing was done on a sample of blood. These receptors were collected from a woman in her fifties or sixties with Graves' hyperthyroidism that later progressed to Graves' ophthalmopathy. Each CDR3 is given with its conserved first and last residue. A D gene is named only where the DNA matches it firmly. Clone size is shown for a subset of rows, as once, few, many or a class of expanded clone.

>many|TRBD1|TRBJ2-5|TRBV5-8
CASSLGTGRETQYF
TGTGCCAGCAGCTTGGGGACAGGGAGAGAGACCCAGTACTTC
>few|TRBD1|TRBJ1-1|TRBV30
CAWSGQGGNTEAFF
TGTGCCTGGAGCGGACAGGGGGGGAACACTGAAGCTTTCTTT
>.|.|TRBJ2-1|TRBV5-1
CASSWGLPAPGNEQFF
TGCGCCAGCAGCTGGGGACTCCCGGCGCCCGGCAATGAGCAGTTCTTC
>few|.|TRBJ2-7|TRBV10-3
CATRGLQGYEQYF
TGTGCCACAAGGGGACTACAGGGCTACGAGCAGTACTTC
>many|.|TRBJ2-1|TRBV6-1
CASSFLGGSYNEQFF
TGTGCCAGCAGTTTCCTAGGGGGTTCCTACAATGAGCAGTTCTTC
>many|.|TRBJ2-3|TRBV6-1
CASTPGWGTQYF
TGTGCCAGCACCCCGGGGTGGGGAACGCAGTATTTT
>many|.|TRBJ2-5|TRBV20-1
CSARKRSQETQYF
TGCAGTGCTAGAAAGCGGTCTCAAGAGACCCAGTACTTC
>many|.|TRBJ2-1|TRBV28
CASRMTGNEQFF
TGTGCCAGCAGAATGACCGGGAATGAGCAGTTCTTC
>.|.|TRBJ1-6|TRBV6-1
CASSGYSDSPLHF
TGTGCCAGCAGTGGGTACAGCGATTCACCCCTCCACTTT
>few|TRBD2|TRBJ2-5|TRBV15
CATSRDYGGSQETQYF
TGTGCCACCAGCAGAGATTACGGGGGGTCGCAAGAGACCCAGTACTTC
>few|.|TRBJ1-3|TRBV20-1
CSAMTGMISGNTIYF
TGCAGTGCTATGACGGGTATGATCTCTGGAAACACCATATATTTT
>many|TRBD2|TRBJ2-1|TRBV30
CAWTRVLATEQFF
TGTGCCTGGACCCGCGTACTAGCGACTGAGCAGTTCTTC
>many|.|TRBJ2-3|TRBV2
CASSVGFTDTQYF
TGTGCCAGCAGTGTAGGATTCACAGATACGCAGTATTTT
>few|TRBD2|TRBJ2-5|TRBV2
CASSVREGETQYF
TGTGCCAGCAGTGTGAGGGAGGGAGAGACCCAGTACTTC
>many|.|TRBJ2-1|TRBV11-2
CAILHPRRSYNEQFF
TGTGCCATCCTGCACCCGAGGAGGTCCTACAATGAGCAGTTCTTC
>few|.|TRBJ2-1|TRBV14
CASSQAGSYNEQFF
TGTGCCAGCAGCCAAGCGGGCTCCTACAATGAGCAGTTCTTC
>many|.|TRBJ1-3|TRBV7-8
CASSPAGISGNTIYF
TGTGCCAGCAGCCCCGCCGGTATCTCTGGAAACACCATATATTTT
>many|.|TRBJ2-7|TRBV28
CASSIPSLGEQYF
TGTGCCAGCAGTATACCCTCGCTCGGGGAGCAGTACTTC
>many|TRBD1|TRBJ1-5|TRBV20-1
CSARPYRTGVDQPQHF
TGCAGTGCTAGACCCTACCGGACAGGGGTCGATCAGCCCCAGCATTTT
>many|.|TRBJ2-1|TRBV18
CASSPTRDTYNEQFF
TGTGCCAGCTCACCAACCAGGGACACCTACAATGAGCAGTTCTTC
>few|.|TRBJ2-3|TRBV19
CARPMSGSTDTQYF
TGTGCCAGGCCCATGAGCGGGAGCACAGATACGCAGTATTTT
>.|.|TRBJ2-1|TRBV7-3
CASSLMGMGYEQFF
TGTGCCAGCAGCTTAATGGGTATGGGCTATGAGCAGTTCTTC
>.|.|TRBJ2-7|TRBV7-3
CASSSRGPGPIYEQYF
TGTGCCAGCAGCTCTAGGGGACCGGGACCCATCTACGAGCAGTACTTC
>many|.|TRBJ1-3|TRBV2
CASSPRVGFGNTIYF
TGTGCCAGCAGCCCCAGGGTCGGGTTTGGAAACACCATATATTTT
>once|TRBD2|TRBJ2-3|TRBV11-2
CASSEYGTSRSDTQYF
TGTGCCAGCAGCGAGTACGGGACTAGCAGGTCAGATACGCAGTATTTT
>.|.|TRBJ2-5|TRBV15
CATARPQETQYF
TGTGCCACCGCAAGGCCCCAAGAGACCCAGTACTTC
>few|TRBD2|TRBJ2-2|TRBV19
CASSTSLAVTGELFF
TGTGCCAGTAGTACCTCACTAGCGGTCACCGGGGAGCTGTTTTTT
>many|TRBD1|TRBJ2-7|TRBV14
CASRPTGIDEQYF
TGTGCCAGCAGGCCGACAGGGATCGACGAGCAGTACTTC
>.|.|TRBJ2-7|TRBV4-2
CASSQGLGQLAEQYF
TGTGCCAGCAGCCAGGGCCTAGGGCAGCTTGCCGAGCAGTACTTC
>many|TRBD1|TRBJ1-5|TRBV20-1
CSAPKGAGGWQPQHF
TGCAGTGCCCCCAAAGGGGCAGGGGGCTGGCAGCCCCAGCATTTT
>.|.|TRBJ2-1|TRBV19
CASRGPTLDNEQFF
TGTGCCAGTAGGGGTCCAACCCTCGACAATGAGCAGTTCTTC
>.|.|TRBJ2-2|TRBV28
CASSQDLNTGELFF
TGTGCCAGCAGCCAAGATCTGAACACCGGGGAGCTGTTTTTT
>.|TRBD2|TRBJ2-3|TRBV5-4
CASSPSSGSNTQYF
TGTGCCAGCAGCCCCTCTAGCGGGAGCAATACGCAGTATTTT
>.|TRBD1|TRBJ2-7|TRBV28
CASSLEEDRGVDYEQYF
TGTGCCAGCAGTTTAGAGGAGGACAGGGGTGTCGACTACGAGCAGTACTTC
>.|.|TRBJ2-7|TRBV5-6
CASSLGTQFCEQYF
TGTGCCAGCAGCTTGGGGACTCAGTTCTGCGAGCAGTACTTC